The clone carrying this T cell receptor (beta chain) is a singleton in its sample. Its cognate antigen is unknown. This sample was taken from a study of shared clonotypes between healthy human individuals. Study at large: CD4 naive cells filled three plates per donor, CD4 memory three, CD8 naive two and CD8 memory one.

V was cut by 5 bases and J by 8 bases, with 16 bases left in between. Germline CDR1 reads SGHAT; CDR2 reads FQDESV (reference sequence). This CDR3 is 14 amino acids long. Measured with immunoSEQ multiplex PCR; TCRdb has only the in-frame clones, and not every one. This sample has approximately 2.5 million clones, with around 90% found just once. General observations from the study: Expectations were that clonotype sharing among donors would be affected by sequencing depth. Some naive CD4 clonotypes, roughly 5%, turned up in common across four donors. Estimated richness values were generally larger in naive subsets than in memory subsets.

This TCR derives from a man between 18 and 35 years old in good health. The chain uses TRBV11-1 and TRBJ2-1; D uncertain. Sample: naive CD4+ T cells sorted from blood. Described subset: CD45RA+ positively selected. The CDR3, as DNA: TGTGCCAGCAGCCCCTCGGGTAGGGTTCATGAGCAGTTCTTC. Its protein product is CASSPSGRVHEQFF.